This TCR beta chain was observed in a study of cytomegalovirus exposure and HLA in healthy donors. Study outcomes and limitations: Analyses of presence and absence presupposed an approximately uniform sequencing depth across donors.

This clone came up a few times. Its target is not known. The germline gives CDR1 LGHNA, CDR2 YNFKEQ. The junction had 5 bases not matched to a gene; V was cut back by 1 base and J by 1 base. The CDR3 sequence is 16 residues long. PCR was performed using 60 Vbeta and 13 Jbeta primers. The protocol was immunoSEQ multiplex PCR, while the TCRdb copy is restricted to in-frame clones and leaves out a portion. The data show about 91,000 clones, roughly 60% seen once. V gene TRBV4-2 combines with J gene TRBJ1-1, with 8 bases matching TRBD1. This TCR came from a human donor in good health. Sequencing was performed on PBMCs. The CDR3, as DNA: TGTGCCAGCAGCCAAGTTCACAGGGGGTGGAACACTGAAGCTTTCTTT. Translated, it gives CASSQVHRGWNTEAFF.